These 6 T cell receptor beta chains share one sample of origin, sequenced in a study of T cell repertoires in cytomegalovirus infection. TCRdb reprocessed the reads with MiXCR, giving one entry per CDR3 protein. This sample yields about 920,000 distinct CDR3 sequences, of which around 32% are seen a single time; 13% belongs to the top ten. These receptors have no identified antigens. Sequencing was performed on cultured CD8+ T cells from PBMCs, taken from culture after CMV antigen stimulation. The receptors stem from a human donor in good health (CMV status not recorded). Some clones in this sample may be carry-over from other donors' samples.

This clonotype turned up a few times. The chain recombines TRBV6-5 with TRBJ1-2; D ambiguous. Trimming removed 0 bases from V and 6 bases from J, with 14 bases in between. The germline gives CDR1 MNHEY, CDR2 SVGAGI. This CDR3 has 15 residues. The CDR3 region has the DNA TGTGCCAGCAGTTACTCGTACGACATCCGGAATGGCTACACCTTC. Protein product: CASSYSYDIRNGYTF.

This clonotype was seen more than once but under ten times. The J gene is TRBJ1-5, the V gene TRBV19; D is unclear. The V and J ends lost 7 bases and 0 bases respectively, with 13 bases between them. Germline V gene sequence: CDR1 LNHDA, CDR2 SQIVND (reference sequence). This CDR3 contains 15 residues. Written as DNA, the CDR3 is TGTGCCAGTATCGAGGCGGAGAATAGCAATCAGCCCCAGCATTTT. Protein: CASIEAENSNQPQHF. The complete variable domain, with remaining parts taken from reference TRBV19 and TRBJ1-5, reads DGGITQSPKYLFRKEGQNVTLSCEQNLNHDAMYWYRQDPGQGLRLIYYSQIVNDFQKGDIAEGYSVSREKKESFPLTVTSAQKNPTAFYLCASIEAENSNQPQHFGDGTRLSIL.

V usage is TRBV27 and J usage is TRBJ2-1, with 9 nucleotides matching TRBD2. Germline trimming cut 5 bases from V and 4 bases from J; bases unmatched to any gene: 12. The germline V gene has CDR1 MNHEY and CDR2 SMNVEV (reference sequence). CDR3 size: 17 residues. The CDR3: CASSPRLAGVLYNEQFF. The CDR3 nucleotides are TGTGCCAGCAGTCCCCGATTAGCGGGGGTTCTTTACAATGAGCAGTTCTTC.

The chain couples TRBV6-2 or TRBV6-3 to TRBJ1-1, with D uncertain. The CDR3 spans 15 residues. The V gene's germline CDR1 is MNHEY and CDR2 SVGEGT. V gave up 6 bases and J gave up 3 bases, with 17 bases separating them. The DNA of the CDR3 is TGTGCCAGCAGCCCACTAGGGAGAAGGGACACTGAAGCTTTCTTT. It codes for CASSPLGRRDTEAFF.

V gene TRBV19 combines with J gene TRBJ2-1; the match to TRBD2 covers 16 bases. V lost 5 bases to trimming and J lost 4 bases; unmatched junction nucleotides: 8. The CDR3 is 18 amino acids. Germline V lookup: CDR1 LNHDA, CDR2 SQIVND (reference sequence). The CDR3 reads CASSPGTSGGGLYNEQFF. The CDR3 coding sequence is TGTGCCAGTAGTCCCGGGACTAGCGGGGGGGGATTGTACAATGAGCAGTTCTTC.

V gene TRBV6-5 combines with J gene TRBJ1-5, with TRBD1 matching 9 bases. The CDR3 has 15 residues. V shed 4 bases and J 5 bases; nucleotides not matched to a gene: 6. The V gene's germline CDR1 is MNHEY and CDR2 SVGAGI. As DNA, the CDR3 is TGTGCCAGCAGTTGGACAGGGGCGGGGGATCAGCCCCAGCATTTT. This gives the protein CASSWTGAGDQPQHF.